Listed below are T cell receptor beta chains from one sample, sequenced in a study of cytotoxic CD8 clonotypes in ibrutinib-treated CLL. Libraries were prepared by immunoSEQ multiplex PCR; TCRdb keeps only in-frame clonotypes and omits some of them. Altogether 130,000 or so clones are present, roughly 77% being singletons, with the ten largest covering about 27%. The source material was PBMCs, sampled after 12 months of ibrutinib treatment. The receptors come from a human donor with chronic lymphocytic leukemia. Both conserved end residues are part of each CDR3. Each record gives: CDR3 length, D gene, V gene, clone size, J gene, CDR3 protein, CDR3 DNA. D genes are given only for firm matches. Clone sizes are given selectively: once, few, many, or a class where the clone is expanded.

cdr3_length: 18
d_call: .
v_call: TRBV4-1
clone_size: once
j_call: TRBJ1-5
cdr3_aa: CASSQEGPPVHSNQPQHF
cdr3_nt: TGCGCCAGCAGCCAAGAGGGGCCCCCGGTCCATAGCAATCAGCCCCAGCATTTT

cdr3_length: 12
d_call: .
v_call: TRBV6-1
clone_size: once
j_call: TRBJ1-1
cdr3_aa: CASSEARTRAFF
cdr3_nt: TGTGCCAGCAGTGAAGCGAGGACAAGAGCTTTCTTT

cdr3_length: 15
d_call: .
v_call: TRBV18
clone_size: .
j_call: TRBJ1-5
cdr3_aa: CASSLDSDSNQPQHF
cdr3_nt: TGTGCCAGCTCACTCGACAGTGATAGCAATCAGCCCCAGCATTTT

cdr3_length: 15
d_call: TRBD1
v_call: TRBV4-1
clone_size: few
j_call: TRBJ1-6
cdr3_aa: CASSPGQGAPSPLHF
cdr3_nt: TGCGCCAGCAGTCCCGGACAGGGGGCGCCTTCACCCCTCCACTTT

cdr3_length: 14
d_call: .
v_call: TRBV7-9
clone_size: .
j_call: TRBJ2-2
cdr3_aa: CASRPHRETGELFF
cdr3_nt: TGTGCCAGCAGGCCACACAGGGAAACCGGGGAGCTGTTTTTT

cdr3_length: 14
d_call: TRBD1
v_call: TRBV7-2
clone_size: few
j_call: TRBJ2-7
cdr3_aa: CASSLGQGAYEQYF
cdr3_nt: TGTGCCAGCAGCTTAGGCCAGGGGGCCTACGAGCAGTACTTC

cdr3_length: 15
d_call: TRBD1
v_call: TRBV10-2
clone_size: .
j_call: TRBJ1-3
cdr3_aa: CASMMDRVNGNTIYF
cdr3_nt: TGCGCCAGCATGATGGACAGGGTGAATGGAAACACCATATATTTT

cdr3_length: 13
d_call: .
v_call: TRBV5-4
clone_size: .
j_call: TRBJ1-2
cdr3_aa: CASRPGGRDGYTF
cdr3_nt: TGTGCCAGCAGACCGGGGGGCAGGGATGGCTACACCTTC

cdr3_length: 13
d_call: TRBD1
v_call: TRBV18
clone_size: .
j_call: TRBJ1-1
cdr3_aa: CASSPDRRGEAFF
cdr3_nt: TGTGCCAGCTCCCCGGACAGGCGGGGGGAAGCTTTCTTT

cdr3_length: 14
d_call: TRBD2
v_call: TRBV7-6
clone_size: once
j_call: TRBJ2-1
cdr3_aa: CASVSSGKVGEQFF
cdr3_nt: TGTGCCAGCGTGTCCAGCGGGAAGGTCGGCGAGCAGTTCTTC

cdr3_length: 16
d_call: .
v_call: TRBV7-3
clone_size: .
j_call: TRBJ2-3
cdr3_aa: CASSSLLGGYTDTQYF
cdr3_nt: TGTGCCAGCAGCAGCCTACTAGGAGGTTACACAGATACGCAGTATTTT

cdr3_length: 15
d_call: .
v_call: TRBV6-1
clone_size: .
j_call: TRBJ2-6
cdr3_aa: CASSETATGANVLTF
cdr3_nt: TGTGCCAGCAGTGAAACAGCTACAGGGGCCAACGTCCTGACTTTC

cdr3_length: 15
d_call: .
v_call: TRBV2
clone_size: .
j_call: TRBJ2-3
cdr3_aa: CASSGKRASTDTQYF
cdr3_nt: TGTGCCAGCAGTGGTAAGCGAGCTAGCACAGATACGCAGTATTTT

cdr3_length: 15
d_call: .
v_call: TRBV6-5
clone_size: .
j_call: TRBJ2-2
cdr3_aa: CASSYTVPKTGELFF
cdr3_nt: TGTGCCAGCAGTTACACTGTCCCCAAAACCGGGGAGCTGTTTTTT

cdr3_length: 13
d_call: .
v_call: TRBV7-3
clone_size: .
j_call: TRBJ2-5
cdr3_aa: CASSLDTKRTQYF
cdr3_nt: TGTGCCAGCAGCTTAGATACAAAGAGAACCCAGTACTTC

cdr3_length: 13
d_call: .
v_call: TRBV7-8
clone_size: .
j_call: TRBJ1-2
cdr3_aa: CASSERTIYGYTF
cdr3_nt: TGTGCCAGCAGCGAGCGGACGATCTATGGCTACACCTTC

cdr3_length: 14
d_call: .
v_call: TRBV5-1
clone_size: .
j_call: TRBJ2-5
cdr3_aa: CASSASSNGETQYF
cdr3_nt: TGCGCCAGCAGCGCGTCCTCCAACGGAGAGACCCAGTACTTC